These 23 T cell receptor beta chains were all obtained from the same sample, sequenced in a study of shared clonotypes between healthy human individuals. TCRdb's copy holds only in-frame clones and misses some; the assay was immunoSEQ multiplex PCR. Of some 700,000 clones in the sample, 90% were seen once. Material for sequencing was memory CD8+ T cells from PBMCs. Subset denoted: CD45RO+ cells pooled with CCR7-negative TemRA cells. These receptors were taken from a man aged 18 to 35 in good health. Some clones in this sample may be carry-over from other donors' samples.

J is TRBJ2-3 and V is TRBV14, with D possibly TRBD2 on 6 matching bases. CDR1 is SGHDN, CDR2 FVKESK, per germline. Trimming left V 5 bases short and J 2 bases short, with 17 bases between. This CDR3 has 16 residues. Here the CDR3 DNA reads TGTGCCAGCAGCGGGAGGCCCCCATGGCCCACAGATACGCAGTATTTT. Its translation: CASSGRPPWPTDTQYF.

The rearrangement uses TRBV4-1 and TRBJ1-4; possible D gene TRBD1, 5 bases. With 0 bases removed from V and 7 bases from J, the gap between germline ends came to 15 bases. The CDR3 totals 16 residues. Germline values: CDR1 MGHRA, CDR2 YSYEKL. CDR3 DNA: TGCGCCAGCAGCCAAGATAGCGAGGGGCGGGGTGAAAAACTGTTTTTT. Translating gives CASSQDSEGRGEKLFF.

J is TRBJ1-2 and V is TRBV29-1; tentative D call: TRBD1 (6 bases). V was pared by 2 bases and J by 4 bases, with 14 bases between. From germline, CDR1 is SQVTM and CDR2 ANQGSEA. There are 14 residues in the CDR3. The CDR3 here is CSVESGSRGYGYTF. In nucleotides, the CDR3 is TGCAGCGTTGAATCCGGATCCAGGGGCTATGGCTACACCTTC.

This chain uses TRBV5-1 with TRBJ2-1, with 10 bases identical to TRBD2. The CDR3 runs to 16 residues. V lost 2 bases and J lost 3; bases outside the gene matches: 5. Germline CDR1 is SGHRS and CDR2 is YFSETQ. The DNA of the CDR3 is TGCGCCAGCAGCTTTGATAGCGGGAGGAACTACAATGAGCAGTTCTTC. Encoded protein: CASSFDSGRNYNEQFF.

This clone was counted a single time. CDR3 loop: CASRGPGGGYTF. CDR3 coding DNA: TGTGCCAGCAGAGGACCGGGGGGGGGCTACACCTTC. The rearrangement links TRBV6-1 to TRBJ1-2, with D possibly matching TRBD1 (5 bases). The V and J ends lost 6 bases and 8 bases respectively, with 13 bases between them. The CDR3 runs 12 residues. In germline, CDR1 is MNHNS, CDR2 SASEGT.

This clone was seen a few times. This chain joins TRBV4-1 and TRBJ2-7; D gene unclear. CDR3 length equals 14 residues. V shed 4 bases and J shed 3 bases, with 13 bases lying between them. Germline V gene sequence: CDR1 MGHRA, CDR2 YSYEKL. This CDR3 is CASSLGPSGYEQYF. The CDR3 DNA reads TGCGCCAGCAGCCTAGGACCGTCGGGCTACGAGCAGTACTTC.

The V gene is TRBV27, the J gene TRBJ2-6; D ambiguous. This CDR3 is 15 amino acids long. Between the trimmed V and J ends, which lost 3 bases and 4 bases, there was a span of 10 bases. In germline, CDR1 is MNHEY, CDR2 SMNVEV (reference sequence). The CDR3 DNA sequence: TGTGCCAGCAGTTTTAAAAGGCGGGGGGCCAACGTCCTGACTTTC. This translates into CASSFKRRGANVLTF.

This clone was observed a single time. The same CDR3 also results from other DNA sequences found in this sample. The chain carries TRBV19 and TRBJ2-1; D is undetermined. Germline assignment: CDR1 LNHDA and CDR2 SQIVND (reference sequence). The CDR3 is 12 residues long. Deletions cut 2 bases from V and 1 base from J, with 0 bases between. As DNA, the CDR3 is TGTGCCAGTAGTATATCCTACAATGAGCAGTTCTTC. It codes for CASSISYNEQFF.

This chain connects TRBV5-1 to TRBJ2-7; tentative D call: TRBD2 (6 bases). Germline V gene data show CDR1 as SGHRS and CDR2 as YFSETQ. The CDR3 extends over 15 amino acids. The ends were cut back, 1 base at V and 1 base at J, with 12 bases in the middle. The CDR3 bases are TGCGCCAGCAGCTTGTCCGGGAGTGCTTCCTACGAGCAGTACTTC. This sequence encodes CASSLSGSASYEQYF.

This sequence joins TRBV28 and TRBJ2-1, with no clear D. This CDR3 is built from 14 residues. Per the germline V gene, CDR1 is MDHEN and CDR2 is SYDVKM. V was trimmed by 6 bases and J by 0 bases, leaving 9 bases between them. The CDR3 coding sequence is TGTGCCAGCAGAGACTTAAGCTCCTACAATGAGCAGTTCTTC. Translation: CASRDLSSYNEQFF.

The rearrangement joins TRBV6-6 to TRBJ2-7, with no clear D. This CDR3 has 14 amino acids. V was cut by 0 bases and J by 0 bases, with 6 bases left in between. Germline loops: CDR1 MNHNY, CDR2 SVGAGI (reference sequence). The CDR3 region has the DNA TGTGCCAGCAGTTACTCCAAAAGCTCCTACGAGCAGTACTTC. This translates into CASSYSKSSYEQYF.

A single count supports this clone. The chain joins TRBV4-1 to TRBJ2-3, with 10 bases that match TRBD2. The CDR3 length is 20 residues. Germline V CDR1 and CDR2: MGHRA, YSYEKL. The ends lost 6 bases at V and 6 bases at J; junction bases unmatched: 24. The DNA of the CDR3 is TGCGCCAGCAGTAATTCACTAACGGAACTAGCGGGGCTTTGGGGGGATACGCAGTATTTT. Residues: CASSNSLTELAGLWGDTQYF.

The chain links TRBV19 to TRBJ1-2, with 8 bases matching TRBD1. With V trimmed by 5 bases and J by 0 bases, 8 bases remained unmatched. CDR1 and CDR2 (germline): LNHDA, SQIVND (reference sequence). CDR3 length: 16 amino acids. The CDR3 DNA follows: TGTGCCAGTAGTGACGGACAGGGCAGTTCTAACTATGGCTACACCTTC. It translates to CASSDGQGSSNYGYTF.

The chain has TRBV11-2 and TRBJ2-7; D is perhaps TRBD1 or TRBD2 (5 bases each). V lost 3 bases, J lost 6 bases, and 12 bases lay in between. Germline CDR1 and CDR2: SGHAT and FQNNGV. The CDR3 contains 13 residues. The CDR3: CASSFWGSSEQYF. CDR3 nucleotides: TGTGCCAGCAGCTTTTGGGGGAGTAGCGAGCAGTACTTC.

The V call is TRBV7-9, the J call TRBJ2-1, with 10 bases lining up with TRBD2. Germline V gene lookup returns CDR1 SEHNR and CDR2 FQNEAQ (reference sequence). V dropped 2 bases and J dropped 8; count of bases not matched to a gene: 9. The CDR3 spans 16 residues. CDR3 region: CASSLPGTSEPDEQFF. The DNA for the CDR3 is TGTGCCAGCAGCTTACCCGGGACTAGCGAACCCGATGAGCAGTTCTTC.

CDR3 sequence reads: CASSPYGVVAGEQYF. The CDR3 DNA reads TGCGCCAGCAGCCCCTACGGGGTGGTTGCGGGTGAGCAGTACTTC. The V and J genes are TRBV5-1 and TRBJ2-7, with D perhaps matching TRBD2 (5 bases). Trimming took 4 bases from V and 7 from J, leaving 21 bases between them. CDR3 length equals 15 residues. Germline CDR1 and CDR2: SGHRS and YFSETQ.

This clone was observed once. The rearrangement joins TRBV27 to TRBJ2-1; TRBD2 matches 8 bases. CDR1 and CDR2 (germline): MNHEY, SMNVEV (reference sequence). Trimming at V came to 6 bases and at J to 10 bases, leaving 11 bases not matched to a gene. The CDR3 extends over 14 amino acids. The CDR3: CASSTGLVVWEQFF. The CDR3 bases are TGTGCCAGCAGCACGGGACTAGTAGTCTGGGAGCAGTTCTTC.

This clone was observed a single time. This chain joins TRBV7-3 and TRBJ2-7; 7 bases align to TRBD1. The CDR3 extends over 14 amino acids. The germline V gene has CDR1 SGHTA and CDR2 FQGTGA. The CDR3: CASARGIGVNEQYF. The CDR3 DNA reads as TGTGCGAGCGCCAGGGGGATCGGGGTCAACGAGCAGTACTTC. The whole variable domain, remainder taken from reference TRBV7-3 and TRBJ2-7, is GAGVSQTPSNKVTEKGKYVELRCDPISGHTALYWYRQSLGQGPEFLIYFQGTGAADDSGLPNDRFFAVRPEGSVSTLKIQRTERGDSAVYLCASARGIGVNEQYFGPGTRLTVT.

The rearrangement links TRBV30 to TRBJ2-1; 10 bases are shared with TRBD1. This CDR3 is built from 15 residues. Germline lookup yields CDR1 GTSNPN and CDR2 SVGIG (reference sequence). The trim removed 3 bases at V and 5 bases at J, leaving 7 bases unmatched. The DNA for the CDR3 is TGTGCCTGGAGAGGAACCGGGACAGGGGACAATGAGCAGTTCTTC. The encoded protein is CAWRGTGTGDNEQFF.

The V and J genes are TRBV2 and TRBJ2-7; unclear D gene. Between the trimmed V and J ends, which lost 3 bases and 2 bases, there was a span of 8 bases. Germline lookup yields CDR1 SNHLY and CDR2 FYNNEI. This CDR3 contains 13 residues. CDR3 in amino acids: CASSEFYAYEQYF. DNA of the CDR3: TGTGCCAGCAGTGAGTTCTATGCCTACGAGCAGTACTTC.

The V call is TRBV25-1, the J call TRBJ2-7; D not certain. Germline lookup yields CDR1 MGHDK and CDR2 SYGVNS. V was cut by 5 bases and J by 4 bases, with 12 bases left in between. The length of the CDR3 is 13 residues. The CDR3 nucleotides are TGTGCCAGCAGTCTCGGCGAGCCTTACGAGCAGTACTTC. Protein sequence: CASSLGEPYEQYF.

The chain recombines TRBV10-3 with TRBJ2-7, with D possibly called TRBD1 or TRBD2 (5 bases each). V lost 11 bases to trimming and J lost 6 bases, with 20 bases between them. CDR1 and CDR2 from the germline V gene are ENHRY and SYGVKD. CDR3 length equals 13 residues. CDR3 sequence (DNA): TGTGCCGTTTCGGCCCAAACTAGGGGCGAGCAGTACTTC. This encodes CAVSAQTRGEQYF.

This rearrangement joins TRBV2 to TRBJ2-1; the D gene is possibly TRBD1 (7 bases). The V gene lost 6 bases and the J gene lost 9 bases, with 24 bases spanning the gap. Germline V lookup: CDR1 SNHLY, CDR2 FYNNEI. The CDR3 runs to 16 residues. The CDR3 loop is CASRPYGGGHLPEQFF. The CDR3 DNA reads TGTGCCAGCAGGCCTTACGGAGGGGGCCATCTTCCTGAGCAGTTCTTC.